This TCR beta chain originates from a study of T-cell reconstitution after alpha-beta-depleted transplantation in children. Overall study results and limits: The study reportedly traced alpha-beta T cells about two months after transplant to several hundred expanded graft clones. The high TCRbeta diversity at day 60 in some patients came from surviving recipient T cells and thymic progenitors. T-cell numbers and diversity one year post-transplant derived largely from freshly generated T cells.

The library targeted TCRbeta and was prepared with unique molecular identifiers. TCRdb redid the calling of the PCR reads with MiXCR, one entry per CDR3 protein. Among fewer than 550,000 distinct CDR3 sequences, under 12% were seen once, and the ten largest hold about 2.1%. This clonotype has just a few counts. Its antigen remains unknown. CDR3 length: 15 residues. V lost 1 base, J lost 1 base, and 8 bases lay in between. CDR1 and CDR2 from the germline V gene are SGHVS and FQNEAQ. This chain joins TRBV7-8 and TRBJ1-5; D possibly corresponds to TRBD1 (6 bases). Here the sequenced sample was PBMCs, taken before TCRalphabeta/CD19-depleted stem cell transplant. This TCR derives from a child aged 2-9 years with inherited bone marrow failure, due to receive a stem cell transplant. The CDR3, as DNA: TGTGCCAGCAGCTTAGACACAGGGAGCAATCAGCCCCAGCATTTT. It yields the protein CASSLDTGSNQPQHF.